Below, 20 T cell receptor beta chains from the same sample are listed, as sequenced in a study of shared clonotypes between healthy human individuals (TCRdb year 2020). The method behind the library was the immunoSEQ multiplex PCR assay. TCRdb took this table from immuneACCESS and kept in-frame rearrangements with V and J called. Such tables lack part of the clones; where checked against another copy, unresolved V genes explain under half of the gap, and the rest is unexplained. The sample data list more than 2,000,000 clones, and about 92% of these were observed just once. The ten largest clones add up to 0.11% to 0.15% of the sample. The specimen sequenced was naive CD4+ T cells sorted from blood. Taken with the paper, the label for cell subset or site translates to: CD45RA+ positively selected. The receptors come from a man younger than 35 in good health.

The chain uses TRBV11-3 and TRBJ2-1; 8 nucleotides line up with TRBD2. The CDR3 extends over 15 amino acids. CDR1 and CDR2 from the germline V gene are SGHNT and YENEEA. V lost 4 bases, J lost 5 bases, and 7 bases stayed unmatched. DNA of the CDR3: TGTGCCAGCAGCTATTCCCGGGAGGGAAACAATGAGCAGTTCTTC. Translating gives CASSYSREGNNEQFF. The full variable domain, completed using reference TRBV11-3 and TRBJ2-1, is EAGVVQSPRYKIIEKKQPVAFWCNPISGHNTLYWYLQNLGQGPELLIRYENEEAVDDSQLPKDRFSAERLKGVDSTLKIQPAELGDSAVYLCASSYSREGNNEQFFGPGTRLTVL.

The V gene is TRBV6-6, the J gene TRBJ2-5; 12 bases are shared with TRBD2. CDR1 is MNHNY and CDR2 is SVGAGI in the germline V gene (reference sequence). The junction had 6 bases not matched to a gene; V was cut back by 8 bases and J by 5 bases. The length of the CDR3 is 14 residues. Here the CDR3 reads CASGRTSGVETQYF. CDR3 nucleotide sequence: TGTGCCAGCGGGAGGACTAGCGGGGTGGAGACCCAGTACTTC.

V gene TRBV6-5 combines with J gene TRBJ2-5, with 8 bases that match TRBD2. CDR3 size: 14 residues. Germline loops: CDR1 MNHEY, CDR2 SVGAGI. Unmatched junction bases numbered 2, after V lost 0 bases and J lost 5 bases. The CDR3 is CASSYSVAGETQYF. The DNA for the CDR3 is TGTGCCAGCAGTTACTCGGTAGCGGGGGAGACCCAGTACTTC.

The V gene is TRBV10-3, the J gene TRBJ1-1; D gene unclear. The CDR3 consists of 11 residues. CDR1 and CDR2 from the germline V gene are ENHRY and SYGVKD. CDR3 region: CSTRQNTEAFF. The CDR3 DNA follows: TGTTCCACCAGGCAGAACACTGAAGCTTTCTTT.

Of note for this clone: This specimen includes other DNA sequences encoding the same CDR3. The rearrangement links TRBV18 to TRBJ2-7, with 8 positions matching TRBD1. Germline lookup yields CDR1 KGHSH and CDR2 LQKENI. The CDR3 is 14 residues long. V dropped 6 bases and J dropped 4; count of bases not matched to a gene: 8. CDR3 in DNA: TGTGCCAGCTCCCGAGGGACAGGAACTTACGAGCAGTACTTC. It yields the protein CASSRGTGTYEQYF. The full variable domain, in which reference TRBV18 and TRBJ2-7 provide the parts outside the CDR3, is NAGVMQNPRHLVRRRGQEARLRCSPMKGHSHVYWYRQLPEEGLKFMVYLQKENIIDESGMPKERFSAEFPKEGPSILRIQQVVRGDSAAYFCASSRGTGTYEQYFGPGTRLTVT.

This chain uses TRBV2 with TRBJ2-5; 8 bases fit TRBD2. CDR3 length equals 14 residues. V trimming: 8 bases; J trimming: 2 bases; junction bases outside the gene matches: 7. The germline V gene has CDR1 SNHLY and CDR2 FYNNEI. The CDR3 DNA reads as TGTGCCAGCCGCGTCCGGGAGGGACAAGAGACCCAGTACTTC. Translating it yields CASRVREGQETQYF.

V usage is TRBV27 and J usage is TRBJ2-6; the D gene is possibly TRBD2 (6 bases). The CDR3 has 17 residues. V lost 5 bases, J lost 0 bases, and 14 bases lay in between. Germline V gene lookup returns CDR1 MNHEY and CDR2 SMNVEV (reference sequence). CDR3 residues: CASSHIWGDSGANVLTF. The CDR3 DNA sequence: TGTGCCAGCAGTCATATATGGGGGGACTCTGGGGCCAACGTCCTGACTTTC. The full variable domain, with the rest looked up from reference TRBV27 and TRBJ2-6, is EAQVTQNPRYLITVTGKKLTVTCSQNMNHEYMSWYRQDPGLGLRQIYYSMNVEVTDKGDVPEGYKVSRKEKRNFPLILESPSPNQTSLYFCASSHIWGDSGANVLTFGAGSRLTVL.

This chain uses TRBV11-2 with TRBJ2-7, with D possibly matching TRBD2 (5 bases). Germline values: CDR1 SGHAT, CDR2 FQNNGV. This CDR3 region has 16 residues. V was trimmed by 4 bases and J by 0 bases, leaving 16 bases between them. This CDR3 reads CASSSGRLAVSYEQYF. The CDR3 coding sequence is TGTGCCAGCAGCTCCGGGCGGCTAGCAGTCTCCTACGAGCAGTACTTC.

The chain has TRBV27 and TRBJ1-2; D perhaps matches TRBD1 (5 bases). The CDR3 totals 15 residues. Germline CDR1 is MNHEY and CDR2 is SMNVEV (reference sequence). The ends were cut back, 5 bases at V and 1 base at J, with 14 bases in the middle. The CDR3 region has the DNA TGTGCCAGCAGTATTTCCGGGACGGTTAACTATGGCTACACCTTC. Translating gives CASSISGTVNYGYTF.

CDR3 nucleotide sequence: TGTGCCACCATACGGGGGGCGGACACCGGGGAGCTGTTTTTT. This encodes CATIRGADTGELFF. The chain joins TRBV10-3 to TRBJ2-2, with D tentatively TRBD2 (7 bases). Germline V gene data show CDR1 as ENHRY and CDR2 as SYGVKD. Trimming shortened V by 10 bases and J by 3 bases, and 15 bases separated the two germline ends. The CDR3 extends over 14 amino acids.

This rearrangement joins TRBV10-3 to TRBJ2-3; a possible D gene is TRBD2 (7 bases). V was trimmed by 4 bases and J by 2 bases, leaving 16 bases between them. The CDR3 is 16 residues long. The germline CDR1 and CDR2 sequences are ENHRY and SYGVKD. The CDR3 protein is CAISAGAGQLTDTQYF. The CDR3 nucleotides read TGTGCCATCAGTGCTGGAGCGGGACAACTCACAGATACGCAGTATTTT.

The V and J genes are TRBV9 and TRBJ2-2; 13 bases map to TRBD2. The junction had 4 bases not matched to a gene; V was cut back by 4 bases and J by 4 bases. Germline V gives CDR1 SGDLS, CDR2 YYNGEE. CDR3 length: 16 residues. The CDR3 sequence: CASSTRLAGGTGELFF. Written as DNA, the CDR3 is TGTGCCAGCAGCACCAGACTAGCGGGGGGCACCGGGGAGCTGTTTTTT.

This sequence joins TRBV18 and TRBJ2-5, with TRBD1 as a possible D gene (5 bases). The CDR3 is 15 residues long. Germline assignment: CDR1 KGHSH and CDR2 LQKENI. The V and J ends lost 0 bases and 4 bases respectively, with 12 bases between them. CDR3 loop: CASSPPAGRGETQYF. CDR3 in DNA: TGTGCCAGCTCACCACCGGCAGGGCGCGGAGAGACCCAGTACTTC.

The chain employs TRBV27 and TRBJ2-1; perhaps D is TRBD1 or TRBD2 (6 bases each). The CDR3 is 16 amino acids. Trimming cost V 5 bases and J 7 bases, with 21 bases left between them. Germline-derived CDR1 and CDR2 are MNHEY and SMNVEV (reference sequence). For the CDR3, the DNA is TGTGCCAGCAGTGAGAACGCGTTAGGGGGGAAGAATGAGCAGTTCTTC. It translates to CASSENALGGKNEQFF.

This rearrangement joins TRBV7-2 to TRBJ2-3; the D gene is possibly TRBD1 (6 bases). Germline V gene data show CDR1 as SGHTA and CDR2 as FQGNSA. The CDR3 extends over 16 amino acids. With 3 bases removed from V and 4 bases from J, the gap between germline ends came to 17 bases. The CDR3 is CASSFWGRGVADTQYF. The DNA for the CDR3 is TGTGCCAGCAGCTTTTGGGGGCGAGGGGTCGCAGATACGCAGTATTTT.

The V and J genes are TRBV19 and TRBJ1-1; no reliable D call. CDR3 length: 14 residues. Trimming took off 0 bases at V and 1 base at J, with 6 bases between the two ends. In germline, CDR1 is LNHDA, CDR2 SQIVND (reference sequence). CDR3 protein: CASSIDRTNTEAFF. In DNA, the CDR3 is TGTGCCAGTAGTATAGATAGGACGAACACTGAAGCTTTCTTT.

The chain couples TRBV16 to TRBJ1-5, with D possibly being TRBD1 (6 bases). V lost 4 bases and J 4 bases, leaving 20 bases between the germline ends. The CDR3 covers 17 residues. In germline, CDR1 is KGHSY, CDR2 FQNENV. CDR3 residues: CASSPGASPRRNQPQHF. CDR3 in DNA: TGTGCCAGCAGCCCAGGGGCCTCCCCACGCAGGAATCAGCCCCAGCATTTT.

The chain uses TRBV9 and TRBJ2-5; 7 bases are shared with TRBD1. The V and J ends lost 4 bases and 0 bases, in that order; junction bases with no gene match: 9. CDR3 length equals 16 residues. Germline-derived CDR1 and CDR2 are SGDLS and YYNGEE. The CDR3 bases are TGTGCCAGCAGCTCCGGGGACAGCCGGTACCAAGAGACCCAGTACTTC. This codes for CASSSGDSRYQETQYF.

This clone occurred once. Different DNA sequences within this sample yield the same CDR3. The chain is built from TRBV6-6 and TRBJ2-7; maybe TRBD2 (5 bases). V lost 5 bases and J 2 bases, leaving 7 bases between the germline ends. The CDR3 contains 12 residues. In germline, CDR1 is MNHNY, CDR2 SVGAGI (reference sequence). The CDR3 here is CASSPGAYEQYF. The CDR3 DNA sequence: TGTGCCAGCAGTCCCGGGGCCTACGAGCAGTACTTC.

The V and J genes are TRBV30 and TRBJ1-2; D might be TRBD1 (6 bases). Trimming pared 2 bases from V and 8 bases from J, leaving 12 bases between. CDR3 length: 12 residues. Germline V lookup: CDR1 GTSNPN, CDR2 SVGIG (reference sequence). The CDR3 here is CAWSRAGDGYTF. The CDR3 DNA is TGTGCCTGGAGTAGGGCAGGGGACGGCTACACCTTC. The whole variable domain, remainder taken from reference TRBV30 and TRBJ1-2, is SQTIHQWPATLVQPVGSPLSLECTVEGTSNPNLYWYRQAAGRGLQLLFYSVGIGQISSEVPQNLSASRPQDRQFILSSKKLLLSDSGFYLCAWSRAGDGYTFGSGTRLTVV.